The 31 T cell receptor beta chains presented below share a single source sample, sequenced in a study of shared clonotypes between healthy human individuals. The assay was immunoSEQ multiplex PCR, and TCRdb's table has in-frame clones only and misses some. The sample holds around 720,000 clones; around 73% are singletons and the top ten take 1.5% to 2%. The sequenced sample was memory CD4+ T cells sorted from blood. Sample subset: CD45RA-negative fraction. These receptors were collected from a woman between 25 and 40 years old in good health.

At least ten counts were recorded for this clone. The CDR3 loop is CSVVGLAGIQETQYF. For the CDR3, the DNA is TGCAGCGTCGTAGGACTAGCGGGAATCCAAGAGACCCAGTACTTC. The rearrangement joins TRBV29-1 to TRBJ2-5; TRBD2 agrees at 12 bases. The germline CDR1 and CDR2 sequences are SQVTM and ANQGSEA. The CDR3 loop spans 15 amino acids. V trimming: 6 bases; J trimming: 1 base; junction bases outside the gene matches: 6. Supplemented by reference TRBV29-1 and TRBJ2-5, the full variable domain reads SAVISQKPSRDICQRGTSLTIQCQVDSQVTMMFWYRQQPGQSLTLIATANQGSEATYESGFVIDKFPISRPNLTFSTLTVSNMSPEDSSIYLCSVVGLAGIQETQYFGPGTRLLVL.

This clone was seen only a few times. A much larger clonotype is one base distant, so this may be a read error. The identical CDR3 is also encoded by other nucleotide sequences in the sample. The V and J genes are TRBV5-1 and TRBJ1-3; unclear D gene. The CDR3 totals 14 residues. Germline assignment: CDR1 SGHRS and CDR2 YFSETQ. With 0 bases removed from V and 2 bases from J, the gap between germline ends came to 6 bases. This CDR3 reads CASSLGTAGNTIYF. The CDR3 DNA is TGCGCCAGCAGCTTGGGAACAGCTGGAAACACCATATATTTT.

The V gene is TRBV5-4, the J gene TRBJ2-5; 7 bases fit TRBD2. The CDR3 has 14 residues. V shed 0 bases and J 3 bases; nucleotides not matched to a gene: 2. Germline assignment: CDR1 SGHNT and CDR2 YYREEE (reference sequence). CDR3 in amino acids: CASSLVTSEETQYF. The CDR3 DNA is TGTGCCAGCAGCTTGGTTACTAGCGAAGAGACCCAGTACTTC.

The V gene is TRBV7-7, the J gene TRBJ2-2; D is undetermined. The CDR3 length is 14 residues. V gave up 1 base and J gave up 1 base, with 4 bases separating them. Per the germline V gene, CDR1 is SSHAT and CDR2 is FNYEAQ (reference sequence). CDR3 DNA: TGTGCCAGCAGCTTAGGGCAGAACACCGGGGAGCTGTTTTTT. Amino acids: CASSLGQNTGELFF. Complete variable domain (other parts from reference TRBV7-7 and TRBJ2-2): GAGVSQSPRYKVTKRGQDVTLRCDPISSHATLYWYQQALGQGPEFLTYFNYEAQPDKSGLPSDRFSAERPEGSISTLTIQRTEQRDSAMYRCASSLGQNTGELFFGEGSRLTVL.

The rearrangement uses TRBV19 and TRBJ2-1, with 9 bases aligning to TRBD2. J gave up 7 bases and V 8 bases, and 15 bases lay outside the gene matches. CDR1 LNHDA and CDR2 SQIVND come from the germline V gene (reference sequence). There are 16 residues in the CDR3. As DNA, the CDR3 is TGTGCCAGTTCCTTTTCGAGTAGCGGGAGAATAAATGAGCAGTTCTTC. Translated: CASSFSSSGRINEQFF.

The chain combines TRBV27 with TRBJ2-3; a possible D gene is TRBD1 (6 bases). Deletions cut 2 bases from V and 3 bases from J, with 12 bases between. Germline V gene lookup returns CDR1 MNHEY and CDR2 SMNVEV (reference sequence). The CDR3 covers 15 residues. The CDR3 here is CASSLQQGWTDTQYF. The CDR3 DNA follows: TGTGCCAGCAGTTTACAACAGGGCTGGACAGATACGCAGTATTTT.

This chain's CDR3 is CATSLRTAQEYGYTF. The CDR3 nucleotides read TGTGCCACCAGCCTTAGGACAGCCCAGGAATATGGCTACACCTTC. The chain carries TRBV15 and TRBJ1-2, with D possibly matching TRBD1 (6 bases). Germline values: CDR1 LNHNV, CDR2 YYDKDF (reference sequence). The CDR3 has 15 residues. V gave up 5 bases and J gave up 5 bases, with 18 bases separating them.

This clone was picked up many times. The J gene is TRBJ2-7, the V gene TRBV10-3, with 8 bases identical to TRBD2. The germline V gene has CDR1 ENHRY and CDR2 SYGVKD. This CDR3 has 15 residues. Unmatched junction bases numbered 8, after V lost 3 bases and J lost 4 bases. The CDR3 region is CAISEGPGLGYEQYF. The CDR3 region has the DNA TGTGCCATCAGTGAAGGACCGGGACTAGGGTACGAGCAGTACTTC.

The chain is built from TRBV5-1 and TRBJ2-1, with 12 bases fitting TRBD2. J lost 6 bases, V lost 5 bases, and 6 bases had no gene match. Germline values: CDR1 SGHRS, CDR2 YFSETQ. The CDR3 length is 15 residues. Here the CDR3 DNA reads TGCGCCAGCAGGACTAGCGGGAGTATAGGCAATGAGCAGTTCTTC. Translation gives CASRTSGSIGNEQFF. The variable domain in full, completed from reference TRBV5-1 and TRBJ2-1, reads KAGVTQTPRYLIKTRGQQVTLSCSPISGHRSVSWYQQTPGQGLQFLFEYFSETQRNKGNFPGRFSGRQFSNSRSEMNVSTLELGDSALYLCASRTSGSIGNEQFFGPGTRLTVL.

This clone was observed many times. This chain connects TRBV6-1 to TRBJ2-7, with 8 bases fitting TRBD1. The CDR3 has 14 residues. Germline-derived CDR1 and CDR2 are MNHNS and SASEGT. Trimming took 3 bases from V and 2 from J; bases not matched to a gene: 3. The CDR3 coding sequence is TGTGCCAGCAGTGAGCAGGGGGCTCCCTACGAGCAGTACTTC. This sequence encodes CASSEQGAPYEQYF.

The CDR3 spells CASSELNTEAFF. Here the CDR3 DNA reads TGTGCCAGCAGTGAGCTGAACACTGAAGCTTTCTTT. The V and J genes are TRBV2 and TRBJ1-1; no clear D gene. The CDR3 has 12 residues. Germline CDR1 reads SNHLY; CDR2 reads FYNNEI. V dropped 3 bases and J dropped 0 bases, with 2 bases sitting between them.

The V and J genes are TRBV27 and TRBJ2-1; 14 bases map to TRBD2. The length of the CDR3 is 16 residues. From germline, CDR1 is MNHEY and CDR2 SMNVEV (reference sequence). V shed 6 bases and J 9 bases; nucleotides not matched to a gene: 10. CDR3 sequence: CASSNAGTSGRSEQFF. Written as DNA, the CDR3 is TGTGCCAGCAGCAACGCCGGGACTAGCGGGAGATCTGAGCAGTTCTTC.

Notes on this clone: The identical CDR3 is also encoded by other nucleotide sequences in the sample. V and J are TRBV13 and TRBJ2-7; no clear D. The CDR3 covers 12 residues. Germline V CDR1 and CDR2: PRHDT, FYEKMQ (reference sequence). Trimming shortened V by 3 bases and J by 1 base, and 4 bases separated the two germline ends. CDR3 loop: CASSFRSYEQYF. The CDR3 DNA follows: TGTGCCAGCAGCTTCCGATCCTACGAGCAGTACTTC. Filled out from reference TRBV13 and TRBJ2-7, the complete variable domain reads AAGVIQSPRHLIKEKRETATLKCYPIPRHDTVYWYQQGPGQDPQFLISFYEKMQSDKGSIPDRFSAQQFSDYHSELNMSSLELGDSALYFCASSFRSYEQYFGPGTRLTVT.

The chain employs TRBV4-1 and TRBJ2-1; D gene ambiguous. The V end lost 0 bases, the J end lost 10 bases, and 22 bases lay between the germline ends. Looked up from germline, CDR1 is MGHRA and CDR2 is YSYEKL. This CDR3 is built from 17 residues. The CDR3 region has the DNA TGCGCCAGCAGCCAAGAGGTAGGTCTCCCTGACGGGCCAGAGCAGTTCTTC. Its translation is CASSQEVGLPDGPEQFF.

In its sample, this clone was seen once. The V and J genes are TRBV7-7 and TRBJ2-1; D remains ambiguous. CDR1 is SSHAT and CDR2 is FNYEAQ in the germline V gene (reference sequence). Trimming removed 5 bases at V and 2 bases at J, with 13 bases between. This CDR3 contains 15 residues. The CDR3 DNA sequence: TGTGCCAGCAGCAGTGACATGTCGCCCTACAATGAGCAGTTCTTC. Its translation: CASSSDMSPYNEQFF.

DNA of the CDR3: TGTGCCAGCACGAGACCGGGTTACTACGAGCAGTACTTC. Its protein is CASTRPGYYEQYF. The chain carries TRBV5-5 and TRBJ2-7; no reliable D call. V dropped 6 bases and J dropped 3 bases, with 13 bases sitting between them. Germline lookup yields CDR1 SGHKS and CDR2 YYEKEE (reference sequence). CDR3 length: 13 residues.

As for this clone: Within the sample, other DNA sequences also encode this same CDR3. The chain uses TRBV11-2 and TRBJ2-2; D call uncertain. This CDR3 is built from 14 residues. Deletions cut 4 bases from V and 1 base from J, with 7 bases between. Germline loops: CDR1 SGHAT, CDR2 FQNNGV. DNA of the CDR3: TGTGCCAGCAGCTCAACGGTGAACACCGGGGAGCTGTTTTTT. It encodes CASSSTVNTGELFF.

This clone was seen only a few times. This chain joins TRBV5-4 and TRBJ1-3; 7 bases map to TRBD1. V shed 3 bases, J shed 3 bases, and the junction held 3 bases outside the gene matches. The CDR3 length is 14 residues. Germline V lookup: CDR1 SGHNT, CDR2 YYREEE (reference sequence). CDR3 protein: CASSSGDSGNTIYF. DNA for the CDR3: TGTGCCAGCAGCTCCGGGGACAGTGGAAACACCATATATTTT.

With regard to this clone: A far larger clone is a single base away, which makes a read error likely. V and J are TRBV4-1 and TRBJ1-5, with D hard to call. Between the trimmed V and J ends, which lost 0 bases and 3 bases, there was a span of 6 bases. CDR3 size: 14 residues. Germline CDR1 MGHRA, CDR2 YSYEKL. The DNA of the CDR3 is TGCGCCAGCAGCCAAGATCCGAACAATCAGCCCCAGCATTTT. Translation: CASSQDPNNQPQHF.

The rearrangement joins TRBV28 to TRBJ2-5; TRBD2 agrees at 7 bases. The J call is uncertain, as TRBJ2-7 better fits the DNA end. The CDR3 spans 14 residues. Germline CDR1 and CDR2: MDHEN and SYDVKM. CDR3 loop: CASGPRLARYEQYF. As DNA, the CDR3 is TGTGCCAGCGGGCCGAGACTAGCTCGCTACGAGCAGTACTTC.

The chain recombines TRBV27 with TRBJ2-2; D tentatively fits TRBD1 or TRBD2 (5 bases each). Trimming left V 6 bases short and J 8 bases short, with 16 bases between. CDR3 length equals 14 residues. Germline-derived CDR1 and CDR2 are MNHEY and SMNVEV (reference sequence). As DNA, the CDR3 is TGTGCCAGCAGCCGACTACTAGGGACGGGGGAGCTGTTTTTT. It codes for CASSRLLGTGELFF.

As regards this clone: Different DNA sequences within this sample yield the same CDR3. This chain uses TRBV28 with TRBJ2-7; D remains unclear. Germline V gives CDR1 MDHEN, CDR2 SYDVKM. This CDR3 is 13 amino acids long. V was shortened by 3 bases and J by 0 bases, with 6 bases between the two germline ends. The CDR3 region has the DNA TGTGCCAGCAGTTTCTCGGGCTCCTACGAGCAGTACTTC. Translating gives CASSFSGSYEQYF.

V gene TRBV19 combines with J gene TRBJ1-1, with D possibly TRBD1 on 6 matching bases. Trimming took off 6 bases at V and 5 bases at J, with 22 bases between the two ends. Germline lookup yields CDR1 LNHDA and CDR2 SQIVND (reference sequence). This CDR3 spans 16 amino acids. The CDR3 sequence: CASRPGQGYEVTEAFF. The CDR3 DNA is TGTGCCAGTAGGCCGGGACAAGGGTACGAGGTGACTGAAGCTTTCTTT.

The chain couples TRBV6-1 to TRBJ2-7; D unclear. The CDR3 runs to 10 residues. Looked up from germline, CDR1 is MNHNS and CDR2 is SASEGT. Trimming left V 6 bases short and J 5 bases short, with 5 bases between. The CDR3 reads CASSRNEQYF. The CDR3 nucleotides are TGTGCCAGCAGCAGAAACGAGCAGTACTTC.

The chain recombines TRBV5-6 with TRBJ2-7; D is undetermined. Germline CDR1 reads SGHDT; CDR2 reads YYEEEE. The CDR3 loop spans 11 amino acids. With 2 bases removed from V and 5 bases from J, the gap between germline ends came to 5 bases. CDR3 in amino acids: CASSFDHEQYF. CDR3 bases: TGTGCCAGCAGCTTCGACCACGAGCAGTACTTC.

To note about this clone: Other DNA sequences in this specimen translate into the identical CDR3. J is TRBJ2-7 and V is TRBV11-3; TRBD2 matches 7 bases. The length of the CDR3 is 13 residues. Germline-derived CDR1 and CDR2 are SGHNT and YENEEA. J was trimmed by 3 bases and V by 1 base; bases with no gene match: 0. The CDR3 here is CASSLGGSYEQYF. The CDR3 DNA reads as TGTGCCAGCAGCTTAGGCGGGAGCTACGAGCAGTACTTC.

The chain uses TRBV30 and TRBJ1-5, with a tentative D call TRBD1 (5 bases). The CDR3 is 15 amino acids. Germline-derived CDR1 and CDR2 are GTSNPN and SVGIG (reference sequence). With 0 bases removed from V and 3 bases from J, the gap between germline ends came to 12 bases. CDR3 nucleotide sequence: TGTGCCTGGAGTGTACGGTGGGACCCCAATCAGCCCCAGCATTTT. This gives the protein CAWSVRWDPNQPQHF.

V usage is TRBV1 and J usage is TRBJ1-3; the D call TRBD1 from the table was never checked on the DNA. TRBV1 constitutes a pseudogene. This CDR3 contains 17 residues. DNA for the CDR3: TGCACCAGCAGCCCGGGGACAGGGTTTTTCTCTGGAAACACCATATATTTT. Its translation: CTSSPGTGFFSGNTIYF.

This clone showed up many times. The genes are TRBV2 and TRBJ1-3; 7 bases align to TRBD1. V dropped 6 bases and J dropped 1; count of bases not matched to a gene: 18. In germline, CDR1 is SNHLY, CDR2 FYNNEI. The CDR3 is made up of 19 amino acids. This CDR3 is CASRVDRAFGKVSGNTIYF. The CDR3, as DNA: TGTGCCAGCAGGGTAGACAGGGCCTTTGGAAAAGTTTCTGGAAACACCATATATTTT.

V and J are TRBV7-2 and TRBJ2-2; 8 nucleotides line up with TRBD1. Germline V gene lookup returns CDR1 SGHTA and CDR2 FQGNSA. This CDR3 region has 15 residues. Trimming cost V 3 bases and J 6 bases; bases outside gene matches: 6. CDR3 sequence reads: CASSFGQGRPGELFF. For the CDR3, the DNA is TGTGCCAGCAGCTTCGGACAGGGACGCCCCGGGGAGCTGTTTTTT.

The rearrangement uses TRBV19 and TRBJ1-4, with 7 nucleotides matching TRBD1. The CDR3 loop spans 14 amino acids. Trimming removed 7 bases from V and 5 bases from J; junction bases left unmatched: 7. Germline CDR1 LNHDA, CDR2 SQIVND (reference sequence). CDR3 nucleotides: TGTGCCAGTAAAGAAGGGACAGACAATGAAAAACTGTTTTTT. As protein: CASKEGTDNEKLFF.